A selection of T cell receptor beta chains follows, all from one sample in a study of T-cell reconstitution after alpha-beta-depleted transplantation in children. TCRdb reprocessed the PCR reads with MiXCR, giving one entry per CDR3 protein. The profile shows approximately 800,000 distinct CDR3 sequences, under 20% of them singletons. Material: PBMCs, mostly from graft donor cells, obtained 360 days after TCRalphabeta/CD19-depleted stem cell transplant. These TCRs come from a male patient younger than 18 who had a stem cell transplant for acute lymphoblastic leukemia, so the T cells may come from the graft donor. Each CDR3 is given with its conserved first and last residue. A D gene is named only where the DNA matches it firmly. Rows give clone size only sometimes, using once, few, many, or a class for an expanded clone.

few	TRBD2	17	TRBV11-2	TRBJ2-7	TGTGCCAGCAGCGCATCCGGGACTAGCGGGAGGCTCTGGGAGCAGTACTTC	CASSASGTSGRLWEQYF
-	TRBD2	17	TRBV5-1	TRBJ2-7	TGCGCCAGCAGCGGCATACCCTACGCGGGAGGGCACGACGAGCAGTACTTC	CASSGIPYAGGHDEQYF
few	-	15	TRBV18	TRBJ2-3	TGTGCCAGCTTCTCTTTGGACTACCTCACAGATACGCAGTATTTT	CASFSLDYLTDTQYF
many	-	16	TRBV29-1	TRBJ1-1	TGCAGCGTTGAAGAGCGGGTCCTTTATCAGAACACTGAAGCTTTCTTT	CSVEERVLYQNTEAFF
many	TRBD1	15	TRBV28	TRBJ1-5	TGTGCCAGCAGTTTCCGACAGGGGGCCGGGCAGCCCCAGCATTTT	CASSFRQGAGQPQHF
few	TRBD2	16	TRBV30	TRBJ2-3	TGTGCCTGGAGTGGGCTAGCGGGATTTCGAACAGATACGCAGTATTTT	CAWSGLAGFRTDTQYF
-	TRBD2	17	TRBV2	TRBJ2-4	TGTGCCAGCAGTGGCCTAGCGGGAGGGCCGGCCAAAAACATTCAGTACTTC	CASSGLAGGPAKNIQYF
-	-	14	TRBV12-3/TRBV12-4	TRBJ2-3	TGTGCCAGCAGTAAAGGGGGGGCTACAGATACGCAGTATTTT	CASSKGGATDTQYF
few	-	13	TRBV25-1	TRBJ2-7	TGTGCCAGCAGTGCTGAGTACTTCTACGAGCAGTACTTC	CASSAEYFYEQYF
-	-	14	TRBV20-1	TRBJ2-1	TGCAGTGCGAGGAGAGAGCGCTCCTACAATGAGCAGTTCTTC	CSARRERSYNEQFF
few	-	14	TRBV4-2	TRBJ2-2	TGTGCCAGCAGCCAAGCGAGAGGATCCGGGGAGCTGTTTTTT	CASSQARGSGELFF
once	TRBD1	17	TRBV5-1	TRBJ2-6	TGCGCCAGCATTTCGACAGGGCTGTACTCCGGGGCCAACGTCCTGACTTTC	CASISTGLYSGANVLTF
many	TRBD2	14	TRBV7-8	TRBJ2-1	TGTGCCAGCGGCTTTCTAGCGGGAGTCAATGAGCAGTTCTTC	CASGFLAGVNEQFF
-	TRBD2	14	TRBV18	TRBJ2-7	TGTGCCAGCTCACGGGTCGGGAGGGCCACCGAGCAGTACTTC	CASSRVGRATEQYF
few	TRBD1	20	TRBV24-1	TRBJ2-6	TGTGCCACCAGTGAGCCAACGGCCGGGACAGAATTCTCTGGGGCCAACGTCCTGACTTTC	CATSEPTAGTEFSGANVLTF
-	-	15	TRBV7-9	TRBJ2-7	TGTGCCAGCAGCCCTTTTGGGGAAATCTCCTACGAGCAGTACTTC	CASSPFGEISYEQYF
-	-	15	TRBV7-9	TRBJ2-5	TGTGCCAGCAGCGACCACAGGCGCCTCCAAGAGACCCAGTACTTC	CASSDHRRLQETQYF
-	-	13	TRBV2	TRBJ2-5	TGTGCCAGCAGTGTTTATCTTGGGGAGACCCAGTACTTC	CASSVYLGETQYF
few	TRBD2	18	TRBV5-1	TRBJ2-1	TGCGCCAGCAGCCCCTTGACTAGCGGGAGGGCCAAGGACAATGAGCAGTTCTTC	CASSPLTSGRAKDNEQFF
many	-	16	TRBV19	TRBJ2-2	TGTGCCAGTACCGCCAAAACAGGCATAAACACCGGGGAGCTGTTTTTT	CASTAKTGINTGELFF
-	-	16	TRBV9	TRBJ2-7	TGTGCCAGCAGCGTAGCCCCCGGCGGGCCTACCTACGAGCAGTACTTC	CASSVAPGGPTYEQYF
-	TRBD1	17	TRBV4-1	TRBJ2-6	TGCGCCAGCAGCCAAGGAATCGACAGGGCTGGGGCCAACGTCCTGACTTTC	CASSQGIDRAGANVLTF
-	TRBD1	12	TRBV29-1	TRBJ1-1	TGCAGCGTTCAGGGGGCGAGAACTGAAGCTTTCTTT	CSVQGARTEAFF
few	TRBD1	16	TRBV10-1	TRBJ1-1	TGCGCCAGCAGTGTTGGGACAGGGGGACTTAACACTGAAGCTTTCTTT	CASSVGTGGLNTEAFF
many	-	15	TRBV11-2	TRBJ2-7	TGTGCCAGCAGCTCCCCCCAGGGTGTCCACTACGAGCAGTACTTC	CASSSPQGVHYEQYF
few	-	14	TRBV5-1	TRBJ1-1	TGCGCCAGCAGCTCCGACAGAATTTACACTGAAGCTTTCTTT	CASSSDRIYTEAFF
many	-	12	TRBV20-1	TRBJ2-7	TGCAGTGCTAGGGGGGAGTCCTACGAGCAGTACTTC	CSARGESYEQYF
-	-	16	TRBV11-2	TRBJ2-6	TGTGCCAGCAGTTCCGGACAGAGCTCTGGGGCCAACGTCCTGACTTTC	CASSSGQSSGANVLTF
many	TRBD1	14	TRBV12-3/TRBV12-4	TRBJ2-1	TGTGCCAGCAGTTCTACCAGGGGGCCTGGTGAGCAGTTCTTC	CASSSTRGPGEQFF
-	-	14	TRBV5-1	TRBJ2-7	TGCGCCAGCAGCTTGTCTGCAGCGGGTTACGAGCAGTACTTC	CASSLSAAGYEQYF
-	-	13	TRBV11-2	TRBJ2-7	TGTGCCAGCAGCATCTACTATTCCTACGAGCAGTACTTC	CASSIYYSYEQYF
many	-	14	TRBV5-1	TRBJ2-1	TGCGCCAGCAGCTTGAGCGAGCTGAACAATGAGCAGTTCTTC	CASSLSELNNEQFF
-	-	16	TRBV20-1	TRBJ2-2	TGCAGTGCTAGCCCCGTAGTGGCTAGCCGCACCGGGGAGCTGTTTTTT	CSASPVVASRTGELFF
few	-	16	TRBV7-9	TRBJ2-1	TGTGCCAGCAGCTTAGGGCCCGGGACGGGATGGAATGAGCAGTTCTTC	CASSLGPGTGWNEQFF
-	-	17	TRBV29-1	TRBJ2-1	TGCAGCGTTGATAGGTGGGTGCAGCAACCCGGTGGCAATGAGCAGTTCTTC	CSVDRWVQQPGGNEQFF
-	TRBD1	17	TRBV20-1	TRBJ1-2	TGCAGTGCTAGTCCCGGGACAGGGGCCTTTATTAACTATGGCTACACCTTC	CSASPGTGAFINYGYTF
many	TRBD2	16	TRBV4-1	TRBJ2-3	TGCGCCAGCAGCCATCCGGGACTAGCGGGTTCGGATACGCAGTATTTT	CASSHPGLAGSDTQYF
-	-	14	TRBV2	TRBJ2-7	TGTGCCAGCAGGGGACGATTCACGACTTACGAGCAGTACTTC	CASRGRFTTYEQYF
many	-	15	TRBV7-9	TRBJ2-3	TGTGCCAGCAGCTTAGCGGAGACTAGCACAGATACGCAGTATTTT	CASSLAETSTDTQYF
many	-	13	TRBV5-5	TRBJ2-7	TGTGCCAGCGGGCGGATAACGGGCTACGAGCAGTACTTC	CASGRITGYEQYF
few	-	15	TRBV5-6	TRBJ2-5	TGTGCCAGCAGCTTAACCAGGGCGGGAAGAGAGACCCAGTACTTC	CASSLTRAGRETQYF
-	-	15	TRBV5-1	TRBJ2-6	TGCGCCAGCAGCCGGGAGATGTCTGGGGCCAACGTCCTGACTTTC	CASSREMSGANVLTF
-	TRBD2	15	TRBV28	TRBJ2-7	TGTGCCAGCAGTTTTCCGGGACTAGCACCCCTCGAGCAGTACTTC	CASSFPGLAPLEQYF
-	TRBD2	17	TRBV6-5	TRBJ2-3	TGTGCCAGCAGTTACGAAACTAGCGGGACCCTCACAGATACGCAGTATTTT	CASSYETSGTLTDTQYF
few	TRBD1	15	TRBV10-1	TRBJ1-2	TGCGCCAGCAGTGCCGCAGGGGGCCCCAACTATGGCTACACCTTC	CASSAAGGPNYGYTF